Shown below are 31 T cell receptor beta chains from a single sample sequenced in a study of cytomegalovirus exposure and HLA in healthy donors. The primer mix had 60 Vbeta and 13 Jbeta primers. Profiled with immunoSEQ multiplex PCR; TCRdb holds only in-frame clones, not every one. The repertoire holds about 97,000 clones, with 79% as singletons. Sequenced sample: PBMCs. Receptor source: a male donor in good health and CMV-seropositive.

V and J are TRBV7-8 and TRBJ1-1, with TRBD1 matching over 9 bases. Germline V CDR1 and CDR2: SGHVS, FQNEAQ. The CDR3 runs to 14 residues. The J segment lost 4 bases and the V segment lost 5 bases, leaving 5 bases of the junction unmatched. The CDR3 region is CASSRDRGSTEAFF. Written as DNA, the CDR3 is TGTGCCAGCAGCCGCGACAGGGGGAGCACTGAAGCTTTCTTT. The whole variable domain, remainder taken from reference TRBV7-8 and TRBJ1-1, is GAGVSQSPRYKVAKRGQDVALRCDPISGHVSLFWYQQALGQGPEFLTYFQNEAQLDKSGLPSDRFFAERPEGSVSTLKIQRTQQEDSAVYLCASSRDRGSTEAFFGQGTRLTVV.

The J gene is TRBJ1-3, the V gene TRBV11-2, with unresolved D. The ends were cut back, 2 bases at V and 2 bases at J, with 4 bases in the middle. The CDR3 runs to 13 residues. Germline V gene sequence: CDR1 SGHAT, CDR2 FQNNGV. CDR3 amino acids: CASSLPAGNTIYF. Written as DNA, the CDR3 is TGTGCCAGCAGCTTACCTGCTGGAAACACCATATATTTT.

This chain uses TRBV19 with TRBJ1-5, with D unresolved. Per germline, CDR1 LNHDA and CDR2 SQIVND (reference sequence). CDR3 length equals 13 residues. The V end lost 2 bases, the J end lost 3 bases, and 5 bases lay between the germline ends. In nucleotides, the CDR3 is TGTGCCAGTAGTATATCGGTCAATCAGCCCCAGCATTTT. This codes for CASSISVNQPQHF.

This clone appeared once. Written as DNA, the CDR3 is TGCGCCAGCAGCTCGGCTAGCGGGGGGAGCAGAGAGACCCAGTACTTC. Protein: CASSSASGGSRETQYF. The rearrangement uses TRBV5-1 and TRBJ2-5, with 11 bases that match TRBD2. There are 16 residues in the CDR3. Germline-derived CDR1 and CDR2 are SGHRS and YFSETQ. V lost 3 bases to trimming and J lost 4 bases; unmatched junction nucleotides: 8.

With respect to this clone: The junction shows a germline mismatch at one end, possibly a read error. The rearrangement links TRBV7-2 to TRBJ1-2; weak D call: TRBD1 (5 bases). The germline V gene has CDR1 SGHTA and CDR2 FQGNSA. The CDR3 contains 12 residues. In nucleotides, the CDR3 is TGTGCCAGCAGCTTGGGGGGGATAGTCCCCTTCTTC. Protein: CASSLGGIVPFF.

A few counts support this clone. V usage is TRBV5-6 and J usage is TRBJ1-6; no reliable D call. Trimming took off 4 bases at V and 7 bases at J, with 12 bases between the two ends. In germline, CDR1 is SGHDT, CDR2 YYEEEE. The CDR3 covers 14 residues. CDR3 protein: CASSPLGSNSPLHF. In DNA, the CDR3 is TGTGCCAGCAGCCCTCTCGGGTCAAATTCACCCCTCCACTTT.

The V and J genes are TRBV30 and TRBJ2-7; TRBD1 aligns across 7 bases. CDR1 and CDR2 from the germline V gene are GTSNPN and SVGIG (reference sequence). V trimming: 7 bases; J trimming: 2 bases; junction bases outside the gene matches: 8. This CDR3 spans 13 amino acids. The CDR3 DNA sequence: TGTGCCTCAATCCGGGACAGACCCTACGAGCAGTACTTC. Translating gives CASIRDRPYEQYF.

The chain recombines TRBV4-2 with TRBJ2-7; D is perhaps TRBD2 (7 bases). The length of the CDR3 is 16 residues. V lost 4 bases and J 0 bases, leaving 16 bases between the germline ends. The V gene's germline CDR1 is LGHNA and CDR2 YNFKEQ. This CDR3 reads CASSRGGASGSYEQYF. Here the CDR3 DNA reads TGTGCCAGCAGCCGGGGGGGGGCTAGCGGCTCCTACGAGCAGTACTTC.

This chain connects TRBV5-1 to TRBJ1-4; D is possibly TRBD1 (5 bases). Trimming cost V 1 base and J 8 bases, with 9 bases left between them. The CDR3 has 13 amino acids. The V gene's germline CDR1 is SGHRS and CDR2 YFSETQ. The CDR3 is CASSLTGQEKLFF. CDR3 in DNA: TGCGCCAGCAGCTTGACAGGTCAGGAAAAACTGTTTTTT.

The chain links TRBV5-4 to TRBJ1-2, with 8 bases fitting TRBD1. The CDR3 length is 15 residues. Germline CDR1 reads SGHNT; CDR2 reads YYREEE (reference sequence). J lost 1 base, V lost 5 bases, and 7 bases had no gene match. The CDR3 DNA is TGTGCCAGCAGTGCGGGACAGGCAAGTAACTATGGCTACACCTTC. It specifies CASSAGQASNYGYTF.

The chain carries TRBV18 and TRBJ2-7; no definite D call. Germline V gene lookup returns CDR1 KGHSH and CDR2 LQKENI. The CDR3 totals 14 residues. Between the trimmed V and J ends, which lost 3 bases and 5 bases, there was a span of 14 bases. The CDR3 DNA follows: TGTGCCAGCTCACCTACAGTTAGTCTACACGAGCAGTACTTC. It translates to CASSPTVSLHEQYF.

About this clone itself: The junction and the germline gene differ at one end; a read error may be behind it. In DNA, the CDR3 is TGTGTCAGCAGCTTTTCGACAGGGAGGTCTGGGGCCAACGTCCTGACTTTC. Its protein is CVSSFSTGRSGANVLTF. This chain links TRBV13 with TRBJ2-6; tentatively, D is TRBD1 (7 bases). The germline V gene encodes CDR1 PRHDT and CDR2 FYEKMQ (reference sequence). The CDR3 contains 17 residues.

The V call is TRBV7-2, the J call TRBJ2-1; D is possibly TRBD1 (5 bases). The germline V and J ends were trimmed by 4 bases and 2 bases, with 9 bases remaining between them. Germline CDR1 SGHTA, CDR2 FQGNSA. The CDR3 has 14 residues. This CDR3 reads CASSSRGAYNEQFF. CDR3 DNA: TGTGCCAGCAGCTCTAGGGGCGCCTACAATGAGCAGTTCTTC.

The CDR3 coding sequence is TGTGCCAGCAGCTCCGTAACTAGCGGGGGGGCAAAGACCGGGGAGCTGTTTTTT. It yields the protein CASSSVTSGGAKTGELFF. The chain employs TRBV11-3 and TRBJ2-2; 13 bases fit TRBD2. The germline V gene has CDR1 SGHNT and CDR2 YENEEA. The CDR3 loop spans 18 amino acids. Trimming took 4 bases from V and 5 from J; bases not matched to a gene: 10.

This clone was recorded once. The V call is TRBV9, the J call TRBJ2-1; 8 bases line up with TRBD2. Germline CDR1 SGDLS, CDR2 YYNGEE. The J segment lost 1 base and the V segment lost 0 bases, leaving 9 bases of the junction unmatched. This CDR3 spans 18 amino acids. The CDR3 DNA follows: TGTGCCAGCAGCGTAGATCATGGCGGGGGGTGGTCCTACAATGAGCAGTTCTTC. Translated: CASSVDHGGGWSYNEQFF.

CDR3 nucleotide sequence: TGTGCCAGCAGCCCCCAGGAGGCTAAAGGGACCCAGTACTTC. Encoded protein: CASSPQEAKGTQYF. The chain joins TRBV11-2 to TRBJ2-5, with D possibly TRBD2 on 5 matching bases. Trimming cost V 5 bases and J 7 bases, with 17 bases left between them. CDR1 and CDR2 from the germline V gene are SGHAT and FQNNGV. The CDR3 is 14 residues long.

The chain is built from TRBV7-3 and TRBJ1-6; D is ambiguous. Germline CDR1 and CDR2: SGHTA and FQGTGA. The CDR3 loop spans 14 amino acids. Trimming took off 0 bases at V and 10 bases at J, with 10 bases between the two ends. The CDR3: CASSLTWQASPLHF. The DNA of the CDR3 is TGTGCCAGCAGCTTAACATGGCAGGCCTCACCCCTCCACTTT.

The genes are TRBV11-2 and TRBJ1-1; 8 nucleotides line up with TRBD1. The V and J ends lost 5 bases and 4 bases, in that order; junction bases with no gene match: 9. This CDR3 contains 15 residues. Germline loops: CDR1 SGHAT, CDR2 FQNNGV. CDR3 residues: CASSLVTGGLTEAFF. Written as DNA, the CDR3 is TGTGCCAGCAGCCTCGTTACAGGGGGTCTCACTGAAGCTTTCTTT.

The CDR3, as DNA: TGTGCCAGCCAGGGCCAGCGGGGACACAATGAGCAGTTCTTC. Translated, it gives CASQGQRGHNEQFF. The V gene is TRBV27, the J gene TRBJ2-1; 7 bases fit TRBD2. Germline V gene sequence: CDR1 MNHEY, CDR2 SMNVEV (reference sequence). The CDR3 totals 14 residues. The junction had 9 bases not matched to a gene; V was cut back by 8 bases and J by 5 bases.

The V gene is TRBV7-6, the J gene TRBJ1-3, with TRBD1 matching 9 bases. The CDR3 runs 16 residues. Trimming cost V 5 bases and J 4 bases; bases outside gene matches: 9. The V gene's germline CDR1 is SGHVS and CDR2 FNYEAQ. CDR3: CASSQTGGFTGNTIYF. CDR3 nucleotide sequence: TGTGCCAGCAGCCAGACAGGGGGTTTCACAGGAAACACCATATATTTT.

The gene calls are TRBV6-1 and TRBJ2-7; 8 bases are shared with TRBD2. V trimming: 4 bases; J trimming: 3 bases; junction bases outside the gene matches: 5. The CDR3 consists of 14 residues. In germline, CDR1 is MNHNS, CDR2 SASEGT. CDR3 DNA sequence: TGTGCCAGCAGTGCCCGGGGGGGTGACTACGAGCAGTACTTC. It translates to CASSARGGDYEQYF.

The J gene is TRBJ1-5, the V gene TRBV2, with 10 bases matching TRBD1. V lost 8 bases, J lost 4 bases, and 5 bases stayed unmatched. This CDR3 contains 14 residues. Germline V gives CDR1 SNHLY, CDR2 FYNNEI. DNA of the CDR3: TGTGCCAGCCGGGGGACAGGGGAAAATCAGCCCCAGCATTTT. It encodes CASRGTGENQPQHF.

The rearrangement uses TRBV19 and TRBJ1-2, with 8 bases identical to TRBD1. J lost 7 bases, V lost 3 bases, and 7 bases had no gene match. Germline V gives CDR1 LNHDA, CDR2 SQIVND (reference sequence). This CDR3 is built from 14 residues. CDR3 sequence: CASSIDRGRGGYTF. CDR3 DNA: TGTGCCAGTAGTATCGACAGGGGACGAGGTGGCTACACCTTC.

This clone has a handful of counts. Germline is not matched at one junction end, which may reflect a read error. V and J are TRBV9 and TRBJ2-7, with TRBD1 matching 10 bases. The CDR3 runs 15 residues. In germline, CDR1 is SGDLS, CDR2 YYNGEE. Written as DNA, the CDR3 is TGTGCCAGCAGCGTAGGACAGGGGGCCTCCCACGAGCAGTACTTC. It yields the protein CASSVGQGASHEQYF.

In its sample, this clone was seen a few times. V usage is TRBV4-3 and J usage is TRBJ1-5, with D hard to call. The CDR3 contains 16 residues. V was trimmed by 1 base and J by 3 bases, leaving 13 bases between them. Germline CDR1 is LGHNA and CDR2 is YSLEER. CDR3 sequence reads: CASSQGALSSNQPQHF. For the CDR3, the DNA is TGCGCCAGCAGCCAAGGGGCCCTTAGTTCCAATCAGCCCCAGCATTTT.

Written as DNA, the CDR3 is TGCGCCAGCAGCTTGGGGGAGGGATTGAACACTGAAGCTTTCTTT. Translating it yields CASSLGEGLNTEAFF. The V gene is TRBV5-1, the J gene TRBJ1-1; D call uncertain. The length of the CDR3 is 15 residues. Germline CDR1 is SGHRS and CDR2 is YFSETQ. Trimming stripped 0 bases from V and 0 bases from J, with 9 bases between. Together with reference TRBV5-1 and TRBJ1-1, the CDR3 gives the full variable domain: KAGVTQTPRYLIKTRGQQVTLSCSPISGHRSVSWYQQTPGQGLQFLFEYFSETQRNKGNFPGRFSGRQFSNSRSEMNVSTLELGDSALYLCASSLGEGLNTEAFFGQGTRLTVV.

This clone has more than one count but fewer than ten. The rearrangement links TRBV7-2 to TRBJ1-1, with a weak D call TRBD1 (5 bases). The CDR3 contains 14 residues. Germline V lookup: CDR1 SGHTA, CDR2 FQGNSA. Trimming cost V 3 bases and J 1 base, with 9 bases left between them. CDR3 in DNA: TGTGCCAGCAGCTTTGGAAGGGGGAACACTGAAGCTTTCTTT. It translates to CASSFGRGNTEAFF.

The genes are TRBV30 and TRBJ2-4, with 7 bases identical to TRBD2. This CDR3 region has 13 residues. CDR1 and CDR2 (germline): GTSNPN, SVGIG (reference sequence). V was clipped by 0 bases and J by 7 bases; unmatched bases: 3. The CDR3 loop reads CAWSVPGGNIQYF. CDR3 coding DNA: TGTGCCTGGAGTGTCCCGGGAGGCAACATTCAGTACTTC. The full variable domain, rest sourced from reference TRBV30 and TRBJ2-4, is SQTIHQWPATLVQPVGSPLSLECTVEGTSNPNLYWYRQAAGRGLQLLFYSVGIGQISSEVPQNLSASRPQDRQFILSSKKLLLSDSGFYLCAWSVPGGNIQYFGAGTRLSVL.

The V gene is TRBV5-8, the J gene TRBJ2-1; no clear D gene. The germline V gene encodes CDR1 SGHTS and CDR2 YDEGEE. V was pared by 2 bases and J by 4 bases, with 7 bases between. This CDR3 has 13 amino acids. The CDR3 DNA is TGTGCCAGCAGCTTAAGTCAGTACAATGAGCAGTTCTTC. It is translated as CASSLSQYNEQFF.

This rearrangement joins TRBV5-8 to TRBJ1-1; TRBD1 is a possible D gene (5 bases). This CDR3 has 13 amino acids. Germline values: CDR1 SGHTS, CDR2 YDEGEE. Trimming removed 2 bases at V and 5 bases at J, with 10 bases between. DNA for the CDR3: TGTGCCAGCAGCTTACCAGGGAGGACTGAAGCTTTCTTT. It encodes CASSLPGRTEAFF.

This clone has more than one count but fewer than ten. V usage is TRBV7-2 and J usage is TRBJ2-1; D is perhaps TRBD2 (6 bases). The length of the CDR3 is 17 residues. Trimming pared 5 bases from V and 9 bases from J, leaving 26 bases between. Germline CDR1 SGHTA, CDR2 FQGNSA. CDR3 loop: CASSRHPRRADAIEQFF. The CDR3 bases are TGTGCCAGCAGCCGACACCCCAGGAGGGCGGACGCCATTGAGCAGTTCTTC.